This T cell receptor beta chain was identified in a study of T cell responses to AZD1222 COVID-19 vaccine. The CDR3 is made up of 14 amino acids. V gave up 2 bases and J gave up 4 bases, with 11 bases separating them. Germline CDR1 reads SGHTA; CDR2 reads FQGNSA. This clone was detected once. TCRdb's copy holds only in-frame clones and misses some; the assay was immunoSEQ multiplex PCR. This sample has about 140,000 clones, with 93% found just once. The rearrangement joins TRBV7-2 to TRBJ1-1; the D is unclear. Sequencing used peripheral blood, obtained on day 0 of MenACWY control vaccination. This receptor was obtained from an adult in good health. CDR3 sequence (DNA): TGTGCCAGCAGCTTACAGGAAGGGAGCACTGAAGCTTTCTTT. This gives the protein CASSLQEGSTEAFF. The complete variable domain, with remaining parts taken from reference TRBV7-2 and TRBJ1-1, reads GAGVSQSPSNKVTEKGKDVELRCDPISGHTALYWYRQSLGQGLEFLIYFQGNSAPDKSGLPSDRFSAERTGGSVSTLTIQRTQQEDSAVYLCASSLQEGSTEAFFGQGTRLTVV.